These T cell receptor beta chains were read from a single sample in a study of T cells in Graves' hyperthyroidism and ophthalmopathy. Each CDR3 protein is one row after TCRdb ran MiXCR on the multiplex PCR reads. Altogether about 350,000 distinct CDR3 sequences are present, over 15% being singletons, with the ten largest covering about a sixth. Sequenced input: blood. Receptors were obtained from a woman between 40 and 50 years old with Graves' ophthalmopathy. Each CDR3 is given with its conserved first and last residue. The D gene is left open where the match is weak. Not all rows give a size; the values are once, few, many and, for expanded clones, a class.

V gene	CDR3 length	D gene	clone size	J gene	CDR3 protein	CDR3 DNA
TRBV7-2	15	.	many	TRBJ1-2	CASSLVGDGNYGYTF	TGTGCCAGCAGCTTAGTCGGGGATGGGAACTATGGCTACACCTTC
TRBV28	16	.	.	TRBJ2-7	CASSPGLGVTKDEQYF	TGTGCCAGCAGTCCAGGTCTTGGGGTTACGAAGGACGAGCAGTACTTC
TRBV6-1	14	TRBD1	many	TRBJ2-7	CASSKGTGIYEQYF	TGTGCCAGCAGTAAGGGGACAGGGATCTACGAGCAGTACTTC
TRBV11-2	16	TRBD1	many	TRBJ2-7	CASSLGRDRPSYEQYF	TGTGCCAGCAGCTTAGGAAGGGACAGACCATCCTACGAGCAGTACTTC
TRBV6-5	17	TRBD1	many	TRBJ2-7	CASRNFGHGRGRGEQYF	TGTGCCAGCAGAAACTTCGGGCACGGCAGGGGGCGAGGCGAGCAGTACTTC
TRBV30	11	.	many	TRBJ1-1	CAWRTNTEAFF	TGTGCCTGGAGGACGAACACTGAAGCTTTCTTT
TRBV6-5	16	TRBD2	many	TRBJ2-5	CASSRLAGEGGETQYF	TGTGCCAGCAGTAGGCTAGCGGGAGAGGGGGGAGAGACCCAGTACTTC
TRBV11-2	14	.	.	TRBJ2-5	CASSLDSHRETQYF	TGTGCCAGCAGCCTAGATTCTCACAGGGAGACCCAGTACTTC
TRBV7-2	14	TRBD1	many	TRBJ1-5	CASSRDRGLQPQHF	TGTGCCAGCAGCCGGGACAGGGGGCTTCAGCCCCAGCATTTT
TRBV7-8	15	TRBD1	many	TRBJ1-1	CASSLAGQGQTEAFF	TGTGCCAGCAGCTTAGCGGGTCAGGGACAGACTGAAGCTTTCTTT
TRBV28	15	TRBD2	many	TRBJ2-5	CASSLSGRDQETQYF	TGTGCCAGCAGTTTAAGCGGGAGGGACCAAGAGACCCAGTACTTC
TRBV28	14	.	many	TRBJ2-6	CASSGASGANVLTF	TGTGCCAGCAGTGGAGCCTCTGGGGCCAACGTCCTGACTTTC
TRBV6-2/TRBV6-3	13	.	many	TRBJ1-5	CASSGRVGWPQHF	TGTGCCAGCAGCGGCAGGGTAGGGTGGCCCCAGCATTTT
TRBV5-1	15	.	.	TRBJ1-3	CASSLRGGTGNTIYF	TGCGCCAGCAGCTTGAGGGGAGGGACTGGAAACACCATATATTTT
TRBV12-3/TRBV12-4	16	TRBD2	many	TRBJ2-5	CASSDNRLASKETQYF	TGTGCCAGCAGCGACAACCGACTAGCGTCGAAAGAGACCCAGTACTTC
TRBV11-2	15	TRBD1	.	TRBJ1-1	CASSFPGTGRTEAFF	TGTGCCAGCAGCTTCCCCGGGACAGGGAGGACTGAAGCTTTCTTT
TRBV5-1	14	.	many	TRBJ2-7	CASSADMQSYEQYF	TGCGCCAGCAGCGCCGACATGCAATCCTACGAGCAGTACTTC
TRBV6-1	13	.	many	TRBJ1-1	CASNAPGGTEAFF	TGTGCCAGCAATGCTCCGGGAGGCACTGAAGCTTTCTTT
TRBV27	13	TRBD1	many	TRBJ2-5	CASRRQGLETQYF	TGTGCCAGCAGAAGACAGGGCTTAGAGACCCAGTACTTC
TRBV2	15	TRBD1	once	TRBJ2-7	CASNLRRTGSAEQYF	TGTGCCAGCAATCTTCGGAGGACAGGGTCGGCGGAGCAGTACTTC
TRBV6-1	16	.	.	TRBJ2-5	CASIPQWGADEETQYF	TGTGCCAGCATACCCCAGTGGGGAGCGGACGAAGAGACCCAGTACTTC
TRBV7-8	14	TRBD1	many	TRBJ2-7	CASSLGTGVYEQYF	TGTGCCAGCAGTTTGGGGACAGGGGTCTACGAGCAGTACTTC
TRBV20-1	12	TRBD2	.	TRBJ2-7	CSARAVAGGPYF	TGCAGTGCTAGAGCGGTAGCGGGAGGGCCTTACTTC
TRBV30	13	.	.	TRBJ1-2	CAWSQGGRYGYIF	TGTGCCTGGAGTCAGGGAGGTCGCTATGGCTACATCTTC
TRBV20-1	15	.	many	TRBJ2-1	CSALVSGGYYNEQFF	TGCAGTGCCTTGGTGTCAGGGGGGTACTACAATGAGCAGTTCTTC
TRBV14	18	TRBD1	many	TRBJ1-1	CASSEDRGLMTAYTEAFF	TGTGCCAGCAGCGAGGACAGGGGGCTAATGACTGCGTACACTGAAGCTTTCTTT
TRBV19	16	TRBD2	many	TRBJ2-2	CASSTWTSGSTGELLF	TGTGCCAGTAGTACATGGACTAGCGGGAGTACCGGGGAGCTGCTTTTT
TRBV4-1	14	TRBD1	many	TRBJ2-7	CASSQEWTGNEQYF	TGCGCCAGCAGCCAAGAGTGGACAGGGAACGAGCAGTACTTC
TRBV28	16	.	many	TRBJ2-7	CASSTGAAGPHYEQYF	TGTGCCAGCAGTACGGGGGCGGCAGGGCCCCACTACGAGCAGTACTTC
TRBV5-1	14	.	few	TRBJ2-5	CASSPRQPQETQYF	TGCGCCAGCAGCCCACGACAGCCCCAAGAGACCCAGTACTTC
TRBV11-2	21	TRBD2	few	TRBJ2-2	CASSLDRPLVAGGPNTGELFF	TGTGCCAGCAGCTTAGATCGCCCGCTAGTAGCGGGAGGGCCGAACACCGGGGAGCTGTTTTTT
TRBV6-1	14	.	many	TRBJ1-5	CASRTVYSNQPQHF	TGTGCCAGCCGGACAGTTTATAGCAATCAGCCCCAGCATTTT
TRBV19	12	.	.	TRBJ2-7	CASSIRGGEQYF	TGTGCCAGTAGTATACGGGGCGGAGAGCAGTACTTC
TRBV12-3/TRBV12-4	13	TRBD1	many	TRBJ1-5	CASKGQGGQPQHF	TGTGCCAGCAAGGGACAGGGTGGACAGCCCCAGCATTTT
TRBV4-3	13	.	many	TRBJ2-7	CASSQEANYEQYF	TGCGCCAGCAGCCAAGAAGCTAACTACGAGCAGTACTTC
TRBV5-4	21	TRBD1	many	TRBJ2-6	CASSLISWRQGVGSGANVLTF	TGTGCCAGCAGCTTGATTTCGTGGAGGCAGGGGGTAGGATCTGGGGCCAACGTCCTGACTTTC
TRBV6-1	14	TRBD1	once	TRBJ1-1	CASRLTGLGTEAFF	TGTGCCAGCAGGTTGACAGGGTTGGGCACTGAAGCTTTCTTT
TRBV7-1	20	.	few	TRBJ1-3	CASRSLVGGNLRDSGNTIYF	TGTGCCAGCAGATCTCTAGTAGGGGGGAACTTACGAGACTCTGGAAACACCATATATTTT
TRBV7-2	14	.	few	TRBJ1-1	CASSFGAVNTEAFF	TGTGCCAGCAGCTTTGGCGCTGTGAACACTGAAGCTTTCTTT
TRBV27	13	.	.	TRBJ1-2	CASSLWGGHGYTF	TGTGCCAGCAGTTTATGGGGGGGCCATGGCTACACCTTC
TRBV6-2/TRBV6-3	16	TRBD1	many	TRBJ2-5	CASSKGRDRGIETQYF	TGTGCCAGCAGTAAAGGCCGGGACAGGGGCATAGAGACCCAGTACTTC
TRBV5-5	15	TRBD2	many	TRBJ2-7	CASSLYTSGSNEQYF	TGTGCCAGCAGCTTGTATACTAGCGGGAGTAACGAGCAGTACTTC
TRBV15	13	.	many	TRBJ1-1	CATNTDLNTEAFF	TGTGCCACCAACACAGACCTGAACACTGAAGCTTTCTTT
TRBV28	15	TRBD2	many	TRBJ2-7	CASSKPSAGVREQYF	TGTGCCAGCAGTAAGCCCAGTGCGGGAGTGAGGGAGCAGTACTTC
TRBV20-1	16	.	many	TRBJ2-5	CSARDVRLAGRETQYF	TGCAGTGCTAGAGATGTGCGTCTGGCAGGGCGAGAGACCCAGTACTTC
TRBV5-4	14	.	many	TRBJ1-2	CASSLKQGDYGYTF	TGTGCCAGCAGCTTGAAACAGGGTGACTATGGCTACACCTTC
TRBV5-4	13	.	many	TRBJ2-7	CASSLLTSEEQYF	TGTGCCAGCAGCTTGCTCACCTCGGAGGAGCAGTACTTC
TRBV7-2	14	TRBD2	.	TRBJ2-5	CASSTRTSQETQYF	TGTGCCAGCAGCACTAGGACTAGTCAAGAGACCCAGTACTTC
TRBV11-2	15	TRBD1	.	TRBJ1-2	CASSLDSGAGGGYTF	TGTGCCAGCAGCTTAGATTCCGGGGCAGGGGGTGGCTACACCTTC
TRBV6-5	13	TRBD2	many	TRBJ2-1	CASGEGPVDEQFF	TGTGCCAGCGGGGAGGGGCCTGTGGATGAGCAGTTCTTC
TRBV10-3	13	.	many	TRBJ2-7	CAISLNPSYEQYF	TGTGCCATCAGCCTGAACCCCTCCTACGAGCAGTACTTC
TRBV28	15	.	many	TRBJ2-6	CASSLWGEGANVLTF	TGTGCCAGCAGTTTATGGGGGGAAGGGGCCAACGTCCTGACTTTC
TRBV6-1	14	.	many	TRBJ1-4	CASSPRGGDEKLFF	TGTGCCAGCAGTCCCCGAGGGGGAGATGAAAAACTGTTTTTT
TRBV28	15	TRBD2	many	TRBJ2-7	CASSLFGGSGYEQYF	TGTGCCAGCAGTTTATTTGGCGGGAGCGGGTACGAGCAGTACTTC
TRBV7-2	14	TRBD2	many	TRBJ2-7	CASSLQAGANEQYF	TGTGCCAGCAGCTTACAAGCGGGAGCTAACGAGCAGTACTTC
TRBV20-1	14	TRBD2	many	TRBJ2-7	CSARTSGSPNEQYF	TGCAGTGCTAGGACTAGCGGGAGTCCCAACGAGCAGTACTTC
TRBV15	14	TRBD2	many	TRBJ2-4	CATSRDLAGNIQYF	TGTGCCACCAGCAGAGATCTAGCGGGGAACATTCAGTACTTC
TRBV28	13	TRBD2	many	TRBJ2-7	CASRTSGAYEQYF	TGTGCCAGCCGGACTAGCGGGGCCTACGAGCAGTACTTC
TRBV11-2	15	.	.	TRBJ2-5	CASSSNGQRQETQYF	TGTGCCAGCAGCTCCAACGGACAGAGGCAAGAGACCCAGTACTTC